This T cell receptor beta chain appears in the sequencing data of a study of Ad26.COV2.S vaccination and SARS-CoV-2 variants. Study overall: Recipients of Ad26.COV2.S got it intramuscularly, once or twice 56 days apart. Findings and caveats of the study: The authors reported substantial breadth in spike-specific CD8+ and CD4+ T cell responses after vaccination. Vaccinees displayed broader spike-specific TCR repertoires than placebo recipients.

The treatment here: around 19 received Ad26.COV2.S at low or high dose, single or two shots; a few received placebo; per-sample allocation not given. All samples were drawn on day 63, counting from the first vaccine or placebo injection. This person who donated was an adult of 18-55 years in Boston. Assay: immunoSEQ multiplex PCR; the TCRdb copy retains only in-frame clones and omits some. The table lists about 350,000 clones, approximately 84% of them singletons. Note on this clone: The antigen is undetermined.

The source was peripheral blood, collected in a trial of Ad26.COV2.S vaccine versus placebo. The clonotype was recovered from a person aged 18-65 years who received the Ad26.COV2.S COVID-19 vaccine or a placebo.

As DNA, the CDR3 is TGTGCCAGCACAAGACAGGGCATCTACGAGCAGTACTTC. Its protein product is CASTRQGIYEQYF. This rearrangement joins TRBV25-1 to TRBJ2-7; 7 bases agree with TRBD1. Germline assignment: CDR1 MGHDK and CDR2 SYGVNS. This CDR3 has 13 residues. V was pared by 7 bases and J by 3 bases, with 6 bases of the junction left unmatched.